The clone carrying this TCR beta chain was seen once. The target antigen is unknown. Random hexamers were used to reverse transcribe roughly 0.45 to 1 ug of RNA. An immunoSEQ multiplex PCR amplified TCR beta CDR3 over 54 Vbeta and 13 Jbeta. MiXCR was run by TCRdb on the immunoSEQ multiplex PCR reads, yielding one entry per CDR3 protein. The table lists tens of thousands of distinct CDR3 sequences, about 95% of them singletons, with about 0.41% in the top ten. This entry belongs to a study of CD8 T cells in Susac syndrome. Whole-study context: Patients with Susac syndrome had blood drawn and were at that point therapy-naive, on corticosteroids, or on intravenous immunoglobulin alone. Study observations and caveats: Clonal expansion of CD8+ cells in Susac peaked in TEMRA cells (and in active patients).

Sequencing of TCR beta, carried out with a high-throughput approach, was applied to CD8+ and CD4+ T cells from the blood. Trimming cost V 11 bases and J 2 bases, with 15 bases left between them. The CDR3 covers 13 residues. This chain links TRBV12-3 or TRBV12-4 with TRBJ1-2, with D perhaps TRBD1 (5 bases). Sequencing was carried out using CD8+ T cells from PBMCs. This TCR derives from a human donor with Susac syndrome. The CDR3 spells CASSGLLNYGYTF. The DNA of the CDR3 is TGTGCCTCATCGGGGCTTCTGAACTATGGCTACACCTTC.